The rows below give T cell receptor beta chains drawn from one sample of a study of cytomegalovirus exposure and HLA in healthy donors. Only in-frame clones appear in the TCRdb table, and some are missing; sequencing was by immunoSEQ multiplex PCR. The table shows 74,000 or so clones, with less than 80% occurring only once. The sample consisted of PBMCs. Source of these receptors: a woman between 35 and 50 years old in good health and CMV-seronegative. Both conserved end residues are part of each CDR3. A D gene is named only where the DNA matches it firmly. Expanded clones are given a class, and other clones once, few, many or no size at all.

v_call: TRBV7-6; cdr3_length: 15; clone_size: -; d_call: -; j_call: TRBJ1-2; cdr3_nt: TGTGCCAGCAGCTTAAATACCGGGACTTCTACTGGCTACACCTTC; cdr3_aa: CASSLNTGTSTGYTF
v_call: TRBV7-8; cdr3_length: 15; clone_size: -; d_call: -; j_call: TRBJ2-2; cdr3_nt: TGTGCCAGCAGCTTAGGGGGGGTGGACACCGGGGAGCTGTTTTTT; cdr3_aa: CASSLGGVDTGELFF
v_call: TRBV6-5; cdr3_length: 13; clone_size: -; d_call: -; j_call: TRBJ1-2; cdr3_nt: TGTGCCATTGGGAGGAGAGGGGACTATGGCTACACCTTC; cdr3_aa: CAIGRRGDYGYTF
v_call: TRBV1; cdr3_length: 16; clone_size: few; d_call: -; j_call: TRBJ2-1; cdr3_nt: TGCACCAGCTGCCGCGGAGGGGGAGGGCCGACGTATGAGCAGTTCTTC; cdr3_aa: CTSCRGGGGPTYEQFF
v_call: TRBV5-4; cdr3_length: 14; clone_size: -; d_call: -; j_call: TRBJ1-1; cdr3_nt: TGTGCCAGCAGCTTCGACGGAGTGAACACTGAAGCTTTCTTT; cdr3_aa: CASSFDGVNTEAFF
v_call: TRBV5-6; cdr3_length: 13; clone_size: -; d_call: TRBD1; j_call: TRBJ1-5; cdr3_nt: TGTGCCAGTAGCCGGACAGGGGATCAGCCCCAGCATTTT; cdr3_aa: CASSRTGDQPQHF
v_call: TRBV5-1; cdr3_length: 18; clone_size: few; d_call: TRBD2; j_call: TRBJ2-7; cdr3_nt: TGCGCCAGCAGCTTGGTGGCTAGCGGGCTGAGAAATTCCTACGAGCAGTACTTC; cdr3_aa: CASSLVASGLRNSYEQYF
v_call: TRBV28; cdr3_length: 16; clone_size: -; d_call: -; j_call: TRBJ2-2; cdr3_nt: TGTGCCAGCAGTTTGTTTCCGGGGGCGAACACCGGGGAGCTGTTTTTT; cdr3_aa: CASSLFPGANTGELFF
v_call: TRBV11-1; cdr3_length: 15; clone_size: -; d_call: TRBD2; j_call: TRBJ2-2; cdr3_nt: TGTGCCAGCAGCCAACAGGGACTAGTATCCGGGGAGCTGTTTTTT; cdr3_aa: CASSQQGLVSGELFF
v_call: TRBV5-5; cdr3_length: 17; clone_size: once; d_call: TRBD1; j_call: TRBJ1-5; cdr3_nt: TGTGCCAGCAGCTTTGTGCCGGGACAGGGAGTAAAGCAGCCCCAGCATTTT; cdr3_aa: CASSFVPGQGVKQPQHF
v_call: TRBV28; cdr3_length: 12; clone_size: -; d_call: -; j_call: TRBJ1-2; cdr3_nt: TGTGCCAGCAGTTCAAGGACAGCGGGGCACACCTTC; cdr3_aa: CASSSRTAGHTF
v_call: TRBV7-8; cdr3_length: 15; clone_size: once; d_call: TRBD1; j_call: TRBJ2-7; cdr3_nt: TGTGCCAGCAGCCCGCGACAGGGACGGTCCTACGAGCAGTACTTC; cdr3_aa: CASSPRQGRSYEQYF
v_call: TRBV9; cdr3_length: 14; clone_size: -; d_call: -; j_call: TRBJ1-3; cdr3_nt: TGTGCCAGCAGCGTAGCAGGGGATGGAAACACCATATATTTT; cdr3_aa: CASSVAGDGNTIYF
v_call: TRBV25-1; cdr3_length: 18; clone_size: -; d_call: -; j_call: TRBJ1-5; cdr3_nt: TGTGCCAGCAGTTCAGGACAGACGGGGACCCAAAGCAATCAGCCCCAGCATTTT; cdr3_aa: CASSSGQTGTQSNQPQHF
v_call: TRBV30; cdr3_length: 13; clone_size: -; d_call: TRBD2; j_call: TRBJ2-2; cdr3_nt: TGTGCCTGGGGCTACGGGGGGGGCAGGGAGCTGTTTTTT; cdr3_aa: CAWGYGGGRELFF
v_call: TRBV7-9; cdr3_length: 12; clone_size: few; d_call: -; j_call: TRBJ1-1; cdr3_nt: TGTTCCAGCAGCCCTCCGGACAGAGAAGCTTTCTTT; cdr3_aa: CSSSPPDREAFF
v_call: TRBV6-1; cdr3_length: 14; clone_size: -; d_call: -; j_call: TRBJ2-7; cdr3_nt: TGTGCCAGCAGTGAAGCGGGCAGGGGTTACGAGCAGTACTTC; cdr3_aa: CASSEAGRGYEQYF
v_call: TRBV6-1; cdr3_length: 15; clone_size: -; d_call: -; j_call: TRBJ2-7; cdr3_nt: TGTGCCAGCAGTGAACAACAGGGCGAAGCTCTCGAGCAGTACTTC; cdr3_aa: CASSEQQGEALEQYF
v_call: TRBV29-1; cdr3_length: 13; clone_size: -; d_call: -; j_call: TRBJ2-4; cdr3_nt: TGCAGCTCACTTCAACTAGCCAAAAACATTCAGTACTTC; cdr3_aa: CSSLQLAKNIQYF
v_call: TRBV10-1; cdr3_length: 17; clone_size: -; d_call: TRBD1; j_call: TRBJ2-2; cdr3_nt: TGCGCCAGCAGTGACCCTCGGACAGGGGGACTCACCGGGGAGCTGTTTTTT; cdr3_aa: CASSDPRTGGLTGELFF
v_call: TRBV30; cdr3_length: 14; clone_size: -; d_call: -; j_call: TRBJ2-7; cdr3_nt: TGTGCCTGGAGTGTACATCAGGGGATCTACGAGCAGTACTTC; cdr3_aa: CAWSVHQGIYEQYF
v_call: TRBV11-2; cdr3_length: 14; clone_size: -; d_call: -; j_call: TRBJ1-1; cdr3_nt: TGTGCCAGCAGCTGGGGGGGGAGGAACACTGAAGCTTTCTTT; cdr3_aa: CASSWGGRNTEAFF
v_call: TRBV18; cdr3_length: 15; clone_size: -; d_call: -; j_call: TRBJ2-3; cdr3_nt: TGTGCCAGCTCAGCGGACAGACTTAGCACAGATACGCAGTATTTT; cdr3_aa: CASSADRLSTDTQYF
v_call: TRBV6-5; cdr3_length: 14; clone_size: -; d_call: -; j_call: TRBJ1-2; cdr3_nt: TGTGCCAGCAGTTACGACACCCGATTGGCCGGCTACACCTTC; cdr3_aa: CASSYDTRLAGYTF
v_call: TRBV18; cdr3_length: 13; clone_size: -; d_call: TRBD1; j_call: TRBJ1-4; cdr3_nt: TGTGCCAGCTCTCGACAGGGTAATGAAAAACTGTTTTTT; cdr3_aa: CASSRQGNEKLFF
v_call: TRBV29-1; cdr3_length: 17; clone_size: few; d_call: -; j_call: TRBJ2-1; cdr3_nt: TGCAGCGTTGAAGTTCCTTTTCGTGGGCCCAGTGGAAATGAGCAGTTCTTC; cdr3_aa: CSVEVPFRGPSGNEQFF
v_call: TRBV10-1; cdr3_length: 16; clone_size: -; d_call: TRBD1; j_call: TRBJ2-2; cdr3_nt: TGCGCCAGCAGTAAAGGACAGGGAACGAACACCGGGGAGCTGTTTTTT; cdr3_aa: CASSKGQGTNTGELFF
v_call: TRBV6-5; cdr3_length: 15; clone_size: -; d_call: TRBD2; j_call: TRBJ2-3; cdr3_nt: TGTGCCAGCAGACGACTAGCGGGGGGGGAGAATACGCAGTATTTT; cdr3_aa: CASRRLAGGENTQYF
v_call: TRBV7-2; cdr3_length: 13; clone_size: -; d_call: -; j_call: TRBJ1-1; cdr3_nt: TGTGCCAGCAGCCTAGCAGGGGCGAATGAAGCTTTCTTT; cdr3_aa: CASSLAGANEAFF
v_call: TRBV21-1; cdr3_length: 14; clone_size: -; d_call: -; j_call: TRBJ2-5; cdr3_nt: TGTGCCAGCAGCAAAGAGGGGGAACTAGAGACCCAGTACTTC; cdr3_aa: CASSKEGELETQYF
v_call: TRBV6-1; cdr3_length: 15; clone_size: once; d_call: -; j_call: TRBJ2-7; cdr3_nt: TGTGCCAGCCTTTCCACAAACAGGGCGGCGTACGAGCAGTACTTC; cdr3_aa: CASLSTNRAAYEQYF